Listed here is a single T cell receptor beta chain. Its antigen remains unknown. Germline is not matched at one junction end, which may reflect a read error. Germline assignment: CDR1 SGDLS and CDR2 YYNGEE. CDR3 length: 15 amino acids. TCR cDNA was made by 5'RACE template switching, adding a universal primer site and UMIs. One entry per CDR3 protein results from TCRdb running MiXCR on the 5' RACE reads. The profile shows about 260,000 distinct CDR3 sequences, about 5.2% of them singletons. This sample stems from a study of T cells after yellow fever vaccination. At the level of the study: SMART-Seq v4 Ultra Low Input prepared libraries from low-cell fractions. Whole-study findings and limits: Abundant bulk-population clonotypes could contaminate the FACS-sorted repertoires. Booster samples showed a return of most primary-vaccination clones (about 96% CD4, 70% to 90% CD8).

The material sequenced was CD4+ T cells sorted from PBMCs, taken on the day of the yellow fever booster vaccination. This chain joins TRBV9 and TRBJ2-1; tentative D call: TRBD2 (6 bases). This TCR was recovered from a man younger than 35 who received the YFV17D yellow fever vaccine. DNA of the CDR3: TGTGCCAGCAGTGTAGCGGCGAGCTCCTACAATGAGCAGTTCTTC. Amino acids: CASSVAASSYNEQFF.